The rows below give T cell receptor beta chains drawn from one sample of a study of cytomegalovirus exposure and HLA in healthy donors. Clones were sequenced by immunoSEQ multiplex PCR, and TCRdb holds only the in-frame ones, with some missing. The table has tens of thousands of clones, approximately 71% seen once. Sequencing used PBMCs. All receptors derive from a man in his forties or fifties in good health and CMV-seronegative. Both conserved end residues are part of each CDR3.

V gene: TRBV5-1; CDR3 length: 12; J gene: TRBJ2-7; CDR3 protein: CASSLGQNAVYF
V gene: TRBV7-3; CDR3 length: 13; J gene: TRBJ1-5; CDR3 protein: CASSLSGGQPQHF
V gene: TRBV7-9; CDR3 length: 16; J gene: TRBJ1-1; CDR3 protein: CASSKGRGNMNTEAFF
V gene: TRBV5-1; CDR3 length: 17; J gene: TRBJ2-3; CDR3 protein: CASSQGLAGLPPDTQYF
V gene: TRBV5-6; CDR3 length: 16; J gene: TRBJ1-5; CDR3 protein: CASSIRDRDSNQPQHF
V gene: TRBV18; CDR3 length: 13; J gene: TRBJ2-7; CDR3 protein: CASSTGTDYEQYF
V gene: TRBV7-2; CDR3 length: 18; J gene: TRBJ2-3; CDR3 protein: CASSLGDLAGARTDTQYF
V gene: TRBV9; CDR3 length: 14; J gene: TRBJ2-5; CDR3 protein: CASSGDRGQETQYF
V gene: TRBV6-5; CDR3 length: 16; J gene: TRBJ1-3; CDR3 protein: CASSYSPEHSGNTIYF
V gene: TRBV30; CDR3 length: 13; J gene: TRBJ1-3; CDR3 protein: CAWTLGRGNTIYF
V gene: TRBV29-1; CDR3 length: 13; J gene: TRBJ1-1; CDR3 protein: CSVGGTVNTEAFF
V gene: TRBV5-8; CDR3 length: 17; J gene: TRBJ2-5; CDR3 protein: CASSAGLAGGYQETQYF
V gene: TRBV10-1; CDR3 length: 14; J gene: TRBJ2-2; CDR3 protein: CASSAGGGTGELFF
V gene: TRBV7-6; CDR3 length: 16; J gene: TRBJ1-5; CDR3 protein: CASSLQGGGNNQPQHF
V gene: TRBV5-1; CDR3 length: 14; J gene: TRBJ1-1; CDR3 protein: CASTRTGGESEAFF
V gene: TRBV27; CDR3 length: 15; J gene: TRBJ1-1; CDR3 protein: CASSLFAGGNTEAFF
V gene: TRBV5-1; CDR3 length: 16; J gene: TRBJ1-1; CDR3 protein: CASSLAGGLENTEAFF
V gene: TRBV6-1; CDR3 length: 14; J gene: TRBJ1-3; CDR3 protein: CASSEGRAGNTIYF
V gene: TRBV6-1; CDR3 length: 14; J gene: TRBJ2-7; CDR3 protein: CASSGLAGVGEQYF
V gene: TRBV6-6; CDR3 length: 16; J gene: TRBJ1-1; CDR3 protein: CASSYGVVSPNTEAFF
V gene: TRBV19; CDR3 length: 9; J gene: TRBJ1-1; CDR3 protein: CGPSSEAFF
V gene: TRBV6-6; CDR3 length: 15; J gene: TRBJ2-1; CDR3 protein: CASSPGLGAGNEQFF
V gene: TRBV7-9; CDR3 length: 13; J gene: TRBJ1-3; CDR3 protein: CASSTRSGNTIYF
V gene: TRBV27; CDR3 length: 15; J gene: TRBJ1-1; CDR3 protein: CASRFGHKMNTEAFF
V gene: TRBV7-7; CDR3 length: 17; J gene: TRBJ2-7; CDR3 protein: CASSLGPLRQGTNEQYF
V gene: TRBV6-6; CDR3 length: 15; J gene: TRBJ1-4; CDR3 protein: CASSHDRVGNEKLFF
V gene: TRBV5-1; CDR3 length: 19; J gene: TRBJ2-6; CDR3 protein: CASSGGLAGGPAGANVLTF
V gene: TRBV5-8; CDR3 length: 13; J gene: TRBJ2-7; CDR3 protein: CASSLSRAHEQYF
V gene: TRBV28; CDR3 length: 13; J gene: TRBJ1-1; CDR3 protein: CASSRLGRTEAFF
V gene: TRBV6-6; CDR3 length: 14; J gene: TRBJ1-6; CDR3 protein: CASIGLQNNSPLHF
V gene: TRBV28; CDR3 length: 13; J gene: TRBJ2-1; CDR3 protein: CASSRRGIDEQFF
V gene: TRBV7-9; CDR3 length: 14; J gene: TRBJ2-5; CDR3 protein: CASSSPGLQETQYF
V gene: TRBV27; CDR3 length: 15; J gene: TRBJ1-4; CDR3 protein: CASRLGLATNEKLFF
V gene: TRBV19; CDR3 length: 14; J gene: TRBJ1-5; CDR3 protein: CASRLGQLNQPQHF
V gene: TRBV30; CDR3 length: 14; J gene: TRBJ1-1; CDR3 protein: CAWSAGDRGREAFF
V gene: TRBV5-1; CDR3 length: 16; J gene: TRBJ1-1; CDR3 protein: CASSLVRQGGSIEAFF
V gene: TRBV2; CDR3 length: 13; J gene: TRBJ1-2; CDR3 protein: CASSRGQGWGYTF
V gene: TRBV14; CDR3 length: 15; J gene: TRBJ2-7; CDR3 protein: CASSQVAGASSEQYF
V gene: TRBV28; CDR3 length: 11; J gene: TRBJ2-3; CDR3 protein: CAASGSDTQYF
V gene: TRBV30; CDR3 length: 13; J gene: TRBJ2-7; CDR3 protein: CACSGTGVYEQYF
V gene: TRBV28; CDR3 length: 14; J gene: TRBJ1-1; CDR3 protein: CASSLTGGTKTAFF
V gene: TRBV5-1; CDR3 length: 16; J gene: TRBJ1-4; CDR3 protein: CASSLGGRGTNEKLFF
V gene: TRBV6-5; CDR3 length: 15; J gene: TRBJ2-1; CDR3 protein: CASSYSASSYNEQFF
V gene: TRBV4-1; CDR3 length: 17; J gene: TRBJ1-5; CDR3 protein: CASSQDPRRADNQPQHF
V gene: TRBV27; CDR3 length: 15; J gene: TRBJ1-1; CDR3 protein: CASSFQGQRGTEAFF
V gene: TRBV5-1; CDR3 length: 14; J gene: TRBJ2-7; CDR3 protein: CASSLAGDSHEQYF
V gene: TRBV4-2; CDR3 length: 13; J gene: TRBJ1-3; CDR3 protein: CASSQGKSGTIYF
V gene: TRBV29-1; CDR3 length: 13; J gene: TRBJ2-7; CDR3 protein: CSVRTGRSYEQYF
V gene: TRBV18; CDR3 length: 19; J gene: TRBJ1-2; CDR3 protein: CASSPQLRTQGFLVYGYTF
V gene: TRBV28; CDR3 length: 14; J gene: TRBJ2-3; CDR3 protein: CASSRDRVTDTQYF
V gene: TRBV28; CDR3 length: 17; J gene: TRBJ2-6; CDR3 protein: CASRTDRTYSGANVLTF
V gene: TRBV4-1; CDR3 length: 15; J gene: TRBJ2-7; CDR3 protein: CASSPPGQGAYEQYF
V gene: TRBV4-1; CDR3 length: 14; J gene: TRBJ1-1; CDR3 protein: CASSQGLLNTEAFF